A selection of T cell receptor beta chains follows, all from one sample in a study of T cell responses to AZD1222 COVID-19 vaccine. Data came from immunoSEQ multiplex PCR; TCRdb stores just in-frame clones and leaves some out. The sample lists 120,000 to 150,000 clones, approximately 89% occurring once. This specimen was peripheral blood, taken 28 days after the second AZD1222 dose. These receptors were taken from an adult who received the AZD1222 COVID-19 vaccine. CDR3s include the opening cysteine and the closing phenylalanine or tryptophan. D genes are given only for firm matches. The size of a clone is reported for some rows only, either as once, few or many, or as a class for expanded clones.

v_gene	abundance	j_gene	d_gene	CDR3nt	CDR3aa
TRBV6-2/TRBV6-3	NA	TRBJ1-5	NA	TGTGCCAGCAGTTACCTATTTGAGGGATGGGTAAAAGGGAGCAATCAGCCCCAGCATTTT	CASSYLFEGWVKGSNQPQHF
TRBV7-7	NA	TRBJ2-7	NA	TGTGCCAGCAGCTTAGCGGGGGCAGGGTCGGGCGAGCAGTACTTC	CASSLAGAGSGEQYF
TRBV19	few	TRBJ1-5	TRBD1	TGTGCCAGTAGTGCGTTTGGGACAGCGTATCAGCCCCAGCATTTT	CASSAFGTAYQPQHF
TRBV10-2	NA	TRBJ2-7	TRBD2	TGCGCCACATTGGCGGGACTAGCGGGCCTTAAAATCTCCTACGAGCAGTACTTC	CATLAGLAGLKISYEQYF
TRBV29-1	NA	TRBJ1-1	NA	TGCAGCGTTAGATTGAACACTGAAGCTTTCTTT	CSVRLNTEAFF
TRBV24-1	NA	TRBJ2-3	TRBD1	TGTGCCACCAGTCCTTATGGAACCGGGACAGGGGGGACAGATACGCAGTATTTT	CATSPYGTGTGGTDTQYF
TRBV4-3	NA	TRBJ1-5	NA	TGCGCCAGCAGCCAAGAAAGGGGAGATCAGCCCCAGCATTTT	CASSQERGDQPQHF
TRBV19	NA	TRBJ1-1	TRBD1	TGTGCCAGTAGTATAAAGAGCCGGACAGGGGCTCTTATGGCTTTCTTT	CASSIKSRTGALMAFF
TRBV27	once	TRBJ1-5	NA	TGTGCCAGCAGTTTAGGTTCAGGGCGCAATCAGCCCCAGCATTTT	CASSLGSGRNQPQHF
TRBV7-8	NA	TRBJ1-1	NA	TGTGCCAGCAGCTTAACAGGTGAAGCTTTCTTT	CASSLTGEAFF
TRBV2	NA	TRBJ2-7	TRBD2	TGTGCCAGCAGTGTTTCTTCTAGCGGTCCCTACGAGCAGTACTTC	CASSVSSSGPYEQYF
TRBV2	NA	TRBJ1-5	NA	TGTGCCAGCAGTGTGGGGGATCAGCCCCAGCATTTT	CASSVGDQPQHF
TRBV19	NA	TRBJ1-1	TRBD1	TGTGCCAGTAGTATATCAGGGGGCCTGAACACTGAAGCTTTCTTT	CASSISGGLNTEAFF
TRBV12-5	NA	TRBJ1-1	NA	TGTGCTAGTGGTTTAGGGCAGGGCGGACCAACGAACACTGAAGCTTTCTTT	CASGLGQGGPTNTEAFF
TRBV27	NA	TRBJ2-2	NA	TGTGCCAGCAGTTCCTGGGCCGGGGAGCTGTTTTTT	CASSSWAGELFF
TRBV27	NA	TRBJ1-5	TRBD1	TGTGCCAGCAGCAAACGAACAGGGGGGGGATTTTGGGGCAATCAGCCCCAGCATTTT	CASSKRTGGGFWGNQPQHF
TRBV19	NA	TRBJ1-2	NA	TGTGCCAGTAGTGTGGACAGAGGGGTGGCGTCCTATGGCTACACCTTC	CASSVDRGVASYGYTF
TRBV24-1	NA	TRBJ2-1	NA	TGTGCCACCAGTGGGAGTGAGGGAGTTGTCGACAATGAGCAGTTCTTC	CATSGSEGVVDNEQFF
TRBV29-1	NA	TRBJ2-3	NA	TGCAGCGGCCACACAGATACGCAGTATTTT	CSGHTDTQYF
TRBV21-1	NA	TRBJ2-3	NA	TGTGCCAGCAAACGTACCACAGATACGCAGTATTTT	CASKRTTDTQYF
TRBV29-1	few	TRBJ2-1	TRBD2	TGCAGCGTTGTACTAGCGGGAGTGAATGAGCAGTTCTTC	CSVVLAGVNEQFF
TRBV19	NA	TRBJ2-7	TRBD1	TGTGCCAGCCGAGAACAGGGGCCCGCCACCCGTAGGTACTTC	CASREQGPATRRYF
TRBV12-3/TRBV12-4	NA	TRBJ1-3	NA	TGTGCCAGCAGTTCCCCGACCATATATTTT	CASSSPTIYF
TRBV9	NA	TRBJ1-1	NA	TGTGCCAGCAGCGTCGGCAGGATGACTGAAGCTTTCTTT	CASSVGRMTEAFF
TRBV5-1	once	TRBJ2-1	NA	TGCGCCAGCAGCTTGGAGCTGGCCTACAATGAGCAGTTCTTC	CASSLELAYNEQFF
TRBV7-3	once	TRBJ1-1	NA	TGTGCCAGCAGCCGTGGACAGTACAACACTGAAGCTTTCTTT	CASSRGQYNTEAFF
TRBV6-6	NA	TRBJ1-2	TRBD1	TGTGCCAGCAGGCGGGACAGGGAGGACTATGGCTACACCTTC	CASRRDREDYGYTF
TRBV19	NA	TRBJ1-4	NA	TGTGCCAGTAGGGACGCAACTAATGAAAAACTGTTTTTT	CASRDATNEKLFF
TRBV18	NA	TRBJ2-7	NA	TGTGCCAGCTCACCGGGGGGTTCCTACGAGCAGTACTTC	CASSPGGSYEQYF
TRBV18	NA	TRBJ1-1	NA	TGTGCCAGCTCCAGTGGAGGGAACACTGAAGCTTTCTTT	CASSSGGNTEAFF
TRBV19	NA	TRBJ2-3	TRBD2	TGTGCCAGTACGGGGCCTAGCGGGAGCAGCACAGATACGCAGTATTTT	CASTGPSGSSTDTQYF
TRBV10-3	NA	TRBJ2-5	TRBD1	TGTGCCATCAGTGAGTTAGGGACAGGGGGATACCAAGAGACCCAGTACTTC	CAISELGTGGYQETQYF
TRBV23-1	NA	TRBJ1-4	NA	TGCGCCAGCAGTCAATCACGAACAACTAATGAAAAACTGTTTTTT	CASSQSRTTNEKLFF
TRBV27	NA	TRBJ1-4	NA	TGTGCCAGCAGTTCACAGGGAAATGAAAAACTGTTTTTT	CASSSQGNEKLFF
TRBV5-1	NA	TRBJ2-5	TRBD2	TGCGCCAGCAGTCCCATCCCGGGACTAGCGGAAGAGAAGACCCAGTACTTC	CASSPIPGLAEEKTQYF
TRBV28	NA	TRBJ1-6	NA	TGTGCCAGCAGTTCGGGGCTGCGTTCACCCCTCCACTTT	CASSSGLRSPLHF
TRBV12-5	NA	TRBJ1-1	NA	TGTGCTAGTGGTTCCCTCCTACGGGGCCTTTGGGTGATGAACACTGAAGCTTTCTTT	CASGSLLRGLWVMNTEAFF
TRBV5-1	NA	TRBJ2-3	NA	TGCGCCAGCAGCTTGGGGGAGTTCACAGATACGCAGTATTTT	CASSLGEFTDTQYF
TRBV3-1/TRBV3-2	NA	TRBJ1-1	NA	TGTGCCAGCAGCCAAGCGCAGGAGCGCACTGAAGCTTTCTTT	CASSQAQERTEAFF
TRBV7-9	once	TRBJ1-2	NA	TGTGCCAGCAGGCAAAGCTTCGCGGGGGACTATGGCTACACCTTC	CASRQSFAGDYGYTF
TRBV18	NA	TRBJ2-5	NA	TGTGCCAGCTCACAAGGAATACAAGAGACCCAGTACTTC	CASSQGIQETQYF
TRBV29-1	NA	TRBJ2-3	NA	TGCAGCGTTGATAAAGTTTATACAGATACGCAGTATTTT	CSVDKVYTDTQYF
TRBV7-9	NA	TRBJ2-1	TRBD2	TGTGCCAGCAGCTTACTTCCTAGCGGCTCCTACAATGAGCAGTTCTTC	CASSLLPSGSYNEQFF
TRBV19	NA	TRBJ1-2	NA	TGTGCCAGTAGTAGGGAAGGCCGGCGAACCCCTAACTATGGCTACACCTTC	CASSREGRRTPNYGYTF
TRBV27	NA	TRBJ1-5	NA	TGTGCCAGCGGTTCAAGCCTCCACTCCCTCAATCAGCCCCAGCATTTT	CASGSSLHSLNQPQHF
TRBV29-1	NA	TRBJ2-1	NA	TGCAGCGGCCGACACCCGACCTCCTACAATGAGCAGTTCTTC	CSGRHPTSYNEQFF
TRBV28	NA	TRBJ1-2	NA	TGTGCCAGCAGTTTAATTACAACCAACTATGGCTACACCTTC	CASSLITTNYGYTF
TRBV19	few	TRBJ1-1	NA	TGTGCCAGTAGTCCCCAGGGTTTTAGGGCTTTCTTT	CASSPQGFRAFF
TRBV7-2	NA	TRBJ2-2	TRBD2	TGTGCCAGCAGGGGGGCAACTAGCGGGACCGGGGAGCTGTTTTTT	CASRGATSGTGELFF